The 27 T cell receptor beta chains listed next were all sequenced from one sample in a study of response to subunit inactivated influenza vaccine. TCRdb re-analysed the RT-PCR reads in MiXCR, keeping a single row per CDR3 protein. The sample records 600,000 to 850,000 distinct CDR3 sequences, 13% to 15% being singletons. The sample was PBMCs from blood, taken 14 to 15 days before vaccination. The receptors stem from a man aged 50-60 years who received an inactivated influenza vaccine.

This clonotype appeared many times. The rearrangement uses TRBV5-1 and TRBJ2-2, with a possible D match to TRBD1 (6 bases). The CDR3 runs to 13 residues. Germline CDR1 SGHRS, CDR2 YFSETQ. The V gene lost 7 bases and the J gene lost 1 base, with 8 bases spanning the gap. The CDR3 here is CASSTGNTGELFF. CDR3 in DNA: TGCGCCAGCTCGACAGGGAACACCGGGGAGCTGTTTTTT.

The chain combines TRBV29-1 with TRBJ2-3; the D gene is possibly TRBD2 (5 bases). CDR1 is SQVTM, CDR2 ANQGSEA, per germline. The CDR3 sequence is 15 residues long. Between the trimmed V and J ends, which lost 6 bases and 0 bases, there was a span of 16 bases. CDR3 in amino acids: CSVDLRITSTDTQYF. The CDR3 DNA is TGCAGCGTGGACTTGCGAATAACTAGCACAGATACGCAGTATTTT.

This chain connects TRBV12-3 or TRBV12-4 to TRBJ1-5, with TRBD1 matching over 7 bases. The V segment lost 6 bases and the J segment 9 bases; nucleotides outside the gene matches: 17. This CDR3 is built from 16 residues. CDR3 nucleotides: TGTGCCAGCAGCAGTTGGGGGACAGTCGAGGGTAGGCCCCAGCATTTT. Translating it yields CASSSWGTVEGRPQHF.

This clonotype was observed a few times. The chain has TRBV6-2 or TRBV6-3 and TRBJ2-7; D may be TRBD2 (5 bases). The germline V gene encodes CDR1 MNHEY and CDR2 SVGEGT. Trimming removed 6 bases at V and 9 bases at J, with 24 bases between. CDR3 length: 15 amino acids. This CDR3 reads CASSSPGLAYLGQYF. CDR3 nucleotides: TGTGCCAGCAGCAGCCCAGGACTTGCCTACCTGGGGCAGTACTTC.

This clonotype appeared many times. The chain joins TRBV5-1 to TRBJ2-7; possible D gene TRBD1, 7 bases. Trimming removed 0 bases at V and 5 bases at J, with 18 bases between. This CDR3 comprises 16 residues. Germline CDR1 reads SGHRS; CDR2 reads YFSETQ. The CDR3 is CASSLDPGGRTNEQYF. The CDR3, as DNA: TGCGCCAGCAGCTTGGACCCAGGGGGGCGCACGAACGAGCAGTACTTC.

In this sample, this clonotype turned up a few times. This sequence joins TRBV20-1 and TRBJ2-3; tentatively, D is TRBD1 or TRBD2 (6 bases each). The CDR3 has 14 residues. V lost 0 bases and J lost 5, with 12 bases in between. Germline V gene lookup returns CDR1 DFQATT and CDR2 SNEGSKA (reference sequence). The chain's CDR3 is CSARDWRGVDTQYF. CDR3 in DNA: TGCAGTGCTAGAGATTGGAGGGGGGTAGATACGCAGTATTTT.

This clonotype was detected a few times. The chain couples TRBV5-1 to TRBJ2-3; 7 bases agree with TRBD2. Germline V gives CDR1 SGHRS, CDR2 YFSETQ. The CDR3 runs 15 residues. Trimming cost V 0 bases and J 3 bases; bases outside gene matches: 4. CDR3: CASSLGAGETDTQYF. The CDR3 DNA reads as TGCGCCAGCAGCTTGGGGGCGGGGGAAACAGATACGCAGTATTTT.

Only a few counts were recorded for this clonotype. V gene TRBV5-1 combines with J gene TRBJ1-6; D is undetermined. V lost 4 bases to trimming and J lost 8 bases, with 13 bases between them. The CDR3 extends over 14 amino acids. Germline-derived CDR1 and CDR2 are SGHRS and YFSETQ. This CDR3 is CASSAGGRDSPLHF. The CDR3 coding sequence is TGCGCCAGCAGCGCCGGAGGTCGTGATTCACCCCTCCACTTT.

In its sample, this clonotype was seen a few times. V and J are TRBV12-3 or TRBV12-4 and TRBJ1-1, with 8 bases fitting TRBD1. The length of the CDR3 is 15 residues. V lost 0 bases, J lost 11 bases, and 11 bases stayed unmatched. CDR3 in amino acids: CASSLARTHTGGAFF. The CDR3, as DNA: TGTGCCAGCAGTTTAGCGAGGACACACACAGGGGGGGCTTTCTTT.

The chain links TRBV4-2 to TRBJ2-1; D unresolved. Trimming removed 0 bases at V and 6 bases at J, with 9 bases between. The CDR3 has 14 residues. The germline gives CDR1 LGHNA, CDR2 YNFKEQ. As DNA, the CDR3 is TGTGCCAGCAGCCAAGACACAGACCGCAATGAGCAGTTCTTC. It encodes CASSQDTDRNEQFF.

This sequence joins TRBV5-1 and TRBJ2-3, with a possible D match to TRBD2 (7 bases). Germline CDR1 SGHRS, CDR2 YFSETQ. CDR3 length: 14 amino acids. V dropped 6 bases and J dropped 0 bases, with 11 bases sitting between them. DNA for the CDR3: TGCGCCAGCAAGGGGGGGCCAAGCACAGATACGCAGTATTTT. Residues: CASKGGPSTDTQYF.

V and J are TRBV4-3 and TRBJ2-2; 9 bases align to TRBD1. The V and J ends lost 3 bases and 5 bases, in that order; junction bases with no gene match: 7. Per the germline V gene, CDR1 is LGHNA and CDR2 is YSLEER. This CDR3 comprises 16 residues. In DNA form, the CDR3 reads TGCGCCAGCAGCCAGACCGGACAGGGGAGGACCGGGGAGCTGTTTTTT. Its translation: CASSQTGQGRTGELFF.

This clonotype has only a few counts. The chain combines TRBV4-3 with TRBJ2-2, with 13 bases matching TRBD2. This CDR3 region has 19 residues. Germline trimming cut 1 base from V and 2 bases from J; bases unmatched to any gene: 7. Germline V gene sequence: CDR1 LGHNA, CDR2 YSLEER. The CDR3 nucleotides read TGCGCCAGCAGCCAAGTTTACGGACTAGCGGGGGTAAACACCGGGGAGCTGTTTTTT. Protein product: CASSQVYGLAGVNTGELFF.

The J gene is TRBJ2-7, the V gene TRBV4-3; D is unclear. Germline CDR1 reads LGHNA; CDR2 reads YSLEER. The CDR3 extends over 13 amino acids. The germline V and J ends were trimmed by 1 base and 2 bases, with 6 bases remaining between them. CDR3 sequence reads: CASSQGVTYEQYF. CDR3 nucleotide sequence: TGCGCCAGCAGCCAAGGCGTAACCTACGAGCAGTACTTC.

This clonotype was detected ten times or more. This chain uses TRBV4-2 with TRBJ1-2, with D possibly matching TRBD1 (6 bases). CDR3 size: 14 residues. Germline V gene sequence: CDR1 LGHNA, CDR2 YNFKEQ. V lost 3 bases to trimming and J lost 8 bases, with 16 bases between them. The CDR3 loop reads CASSHEQQGPGYTF. CDR3 in DNA: TGTGCCAGCAGCCACGAACAACAGGGCCCGGGCTACACCTTC.

The chain uses TRBV6-2 or TRBV6-3 and TRBJ2-7, with D unclear. The CDR3 is 12 residues long. Germline CDR1 is MNHEY and CDR2 is SVGEGT. The ends were cut back, 3 bases at V and 3 bases at J, with 6 bases in the middle. The CDR3 is CASSYRGYEQYF. The CDR3 coding sequence is TGTGCCAGCAGTTATCGAGGCTACGAGCAGTACTTC.

This clonotype was observed at least ten times. The chain has TRBV4-2 and TRBJ1-1; D unclear. This CDR3 spans 14 amino acids. Germline-derived CDR1 and CDR2 are LGHNA and YNFKEQ. Trimming stripped 0 bases from V and 10 bases from J, with 15 bases between. CDR3 in amino acids: CASSQDFRPQGAFF. The CDR3 DNA reads TGTGCCAGCAGCCAAGACTTCCGCCCCCAAGGAGCTTTCTTT.

The chain has TRBV7-9 and TRBJ2-7; the match to TRBD1 covers 11 bases. J lost 2 bases, V lost 3 bases, and 9 bases had no gene match. Germline V gene data show CDR1 as SEHNR and CDR2 as FQNEAQ (reference sequence). CDR3 size: 17 residues. CDR3 in amino acids: CASSLDSWDRGTYEQYF. DNA of the CDR3: TGTGCCAGCAGCTTGGACTCTTGGGACAGGGGGACCTACGAGCAGTACTTC. Complete variable domain (other parts from reference TRBV7-9 and TRBJ2-7): DTGVSQNPRHKITKRGQNVTFRCDPISEHNRLYWYRQTLGQGPEFLTYFQNEAQLEKSRLLSDRFSAERPKGSFSTLEIQRTEQGDSAMYLCASSLDSWDRGTYEQYFGPGTRLTVT.

This clonotype was seen repeatedly, ten times or more. The chain uses TRBV14 and TRBJ2-1; no firm D call. The V gene lost 4 bases and the J gene lost 4 bases, with 8 bases spanning the gap. The CDR3 spans 13 residues. CDR1 SGHDN and CDR2 FVKESK come from the germline V gene. Here the CDR3 reads CASSPVPYNEQFF. Written as DNA, the CDR3 is TGTGCCAGCAGCCCCGTACCATACAATGAGCAGTTCTTC.

This clonotype was picked up a small number of times. The chain combines TRBV10-3 with TRBJ2-5; D possibly corresponds to TRBD2 (6 bases). This CDR3 is built from 17 residues. V was trimmed by 8 bases and J by 2 bases, leaving 24 bases between them. The germline V gene has CDR1 ENHRY and CDR2 SYGVKD. CDR3 in amino acids: CAIGKGIGGKNQETQYF. CDR3 DNA sequence: TGTGCCATCGGGAAGGGTATAGGCGGGAAGAATCAAGAGACCCAGTACTTC.

The gene calls are TRBV3-1 and TRBJ1-1; tentative D call: TRBD1 (6 bases). Per germline, CDR1 LGHDT and CDR2 YNNKEL (reference sequence). Trimming removed 1 base at V and 7 bases at J, with 10 bases between. The CDR3 covers 13 residues. In DNA form, the CDR3 reads TGTGCCAGCAGCCAAGCAGGGGCTAATGAAGCTTTCTTT. It is translated as CASSQAGANEAFF.

The chain uses TRBV5-1 and TRBJ2-2; 9 nucleotides match TRBD1. The CDR3 runs to 14 residues. The V segment lost 4 bases and the J segment 6 bases; nucleotides outside the gene matches: 4. CDR1 and CDR2 (germline): SGHRS, YFSETQ. The CDR3 loop reads CASSPRDRAGELFF. In nucleotides, the CDR3 is TGCGCCAGCAGCCCGCGGGACAGGGCCGGGGAGCTGTTTTTT.

V gene TRBV12-3 or TRBV12-4 combines with J gene TRBJ2-5; no firm D call. The length of the CDR3 is 13 residues. The V and J ends lost 6 bases and 3 bases respectively, with 11 bases between them. The chain's CDR3 is CASSYTNEETQYF. The CDR3 nucleotides read TGTGCCAGCAGCTATACTAACGAAGAGACCCAGTACTTC.

This clonotype was seen only a few times. The chain joins TRBV3-1 to TRBJ2-4; maybe TRBD2 (7 bases). This CDR3 contains 17 residues. CDR1 and CDR2 from the germline V gene are LGHDT and YNNKEL (reference sequence). V lost 4 bases to trimming and J lost 1 base, with 17 bases between them. This chain's CDR3 is CASSRSQGGLAKNIQYF. The CDR3 DNA reads as TGTGCCAGCAGCCGGTCACAGGGAGGGTTGGCCAAAAACATTCAGTACTTC.

In this sample, this clonotype turned up a few times. The rearrangement joins TRBV6-5 to TRBJ2-5; 10 bases align to TRBD1. CDR1 is MNHEY, CDR2 SVGAGI, per germline. V gave up 0 bases and J gave up 7 bases; unmatched junction bases: 5. CDR3 size: 15 residues. Here the CDR3 reads CASSYSGTGERTQYF. The DNA for the CDR3 is TGTGCCAGCAGTTACTCGGGGACAGGGGAGCGGACCCAGTACTTC.

This clonotype has ten or more counts. The CDR3 sequence: CASSSESGEATDTQYF. CDR3 DNA: TGCGCCAGCAGCTCAGAGTCGGGGGAAGCCACAGATACGCAGTATTTT. The V gene is TRBV5-1, the J gene TRBJ2-3, with D possibly being TRBD2 (6 bases). Germline lookup yields CDR1 SGHRS and CDR2 YFSETQ. With 3 bases removed from V and 2 bases from J, the gap between germline ends came to 16 bases. CDR3 size: 16 residues.

This clonotype was picked up many times. The chain joins TRBV5-5 to TRBJ1-4, with D unclear. The CDR3 has 13 residues. Germline CDR1 and CDR2: SGHKS and YYEKEE (reference sequence). The germline V and J ends were trimmed by 0 bases and 5 bases, with 5 bases remaining between them. The CDR3 DNA reads TGTGCCAGCAGCTTGGCCGTGAATGAAAAACTGTTTTTT. Translating it yields CASSLAVNEKLFF.